The TCR beta chain described here comes from a study of T cell responses to AZD1222 COVID-19 vaccine. Only in-frame clones appear in the TCRdb table, and some are missing; sequencing was by immunoSEQ multiplex PCR. The sample includes roughly 120,000 clones, approximately 83% seen only once; the top ten take 1.5% to 2%. Concerning this clone: What it recognizes is unknown.

V dropped 5 bases and J dropped 8 bases, with 9 bases sitting between them. This CDR3 spans 11 amino acids. CDR1 PRHDT and CDR2 FYEKMQ come from the germline V gene (reference sequence). Study findings and constraints: Per reports, nearly half of all spike-specific TCRs target regions that are unmutated in variants. The donor group comprised mostly white British people and more females; the analysis possibly underestimated clonal diversity. Vaccine-associated CD4 TCRs spanned spike, dominant at 160-218 and 743-854. Only a handful of AZD1222 recipients tested seropositive at baseline.

The chain couples TRBV13 to TRBJ1-2; D is uncertain. This clonotype was obtained from an adult in good health. Sequencing used peripheral blood, obtained on day 0 of AZD1222 vaccination. CDR3 sequence reads: CASSAVGGYTF. The CDR3 region has the DNA TGTGCCAGCAGCGCCGTCGGGGGCTACACCTTC.